The sequence of this T cell receptor (beta chain) was determined in a study of CD8+CD57+ T cells in acquired aplastic anemia. As for the study in general: Sorted CD4+ and CD8+ cells yielded around 3.2 ug of DNA on average. CD4+ cells from healthy donors averaged approximately 11 million reads. Study results and limitations: Comparison of patients with controls identified around 28 shared CD8+ CDR3 sequences.

With regard to this clonotype: Its antigen is not identified.

Profiling of TCR beta VDJ combinations and CDR3 sequences used genomic DNA as template. TCRdb analysed the reads with MiXCR anew, one entry per CDR3 protein. This sample has around 140,000 distinct CDR3 sequences, with around two fifths found just once. The CDR3 totals 11 residues. Deletions cut 3 bases from V and 5 bases from J, with 2 bases between. The germline V gene has CDR1 SNHLY and CDR2 FYNNEI. V and J are TRBV2 and TRBJ2-1; D is uncertain. This TCR was sampled from a human donor in good health, serving as a control. The sequenced sample consisted of sorted CD4+, CD8+, or CD8+CD57+ T cells (not recorded which) from PBMCs. As DNA, the CDR3 is TGTGCCAGCAGTGATGACAATGAGCAGTTCTTC. Protein: CASSDDNEQFF.